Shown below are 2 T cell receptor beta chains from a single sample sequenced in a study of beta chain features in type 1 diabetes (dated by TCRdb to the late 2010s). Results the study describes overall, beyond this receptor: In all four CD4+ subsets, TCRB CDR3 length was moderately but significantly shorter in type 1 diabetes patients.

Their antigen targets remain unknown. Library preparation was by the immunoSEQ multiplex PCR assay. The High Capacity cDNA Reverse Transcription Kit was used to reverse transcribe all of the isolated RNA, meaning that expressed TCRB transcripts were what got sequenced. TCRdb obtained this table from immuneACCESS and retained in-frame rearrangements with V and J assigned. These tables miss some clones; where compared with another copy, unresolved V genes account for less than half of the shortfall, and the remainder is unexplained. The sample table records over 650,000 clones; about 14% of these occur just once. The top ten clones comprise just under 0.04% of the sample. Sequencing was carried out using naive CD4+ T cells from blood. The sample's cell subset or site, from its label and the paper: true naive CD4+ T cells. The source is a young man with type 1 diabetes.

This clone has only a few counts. The CDR3 DNA follows: TGTGCCAGCAGCGCAACAGGGTCACCCCTCCACTTT. Amino acid sequence: CASSATGSPLHF. The gene calls are TRBV14 and TRBJ1-6, with D possibly TRBD1 on 6 matching bases. V lost 5 bases and J lost 10, with 9 bases in between. The germline CDR1 and CDR2 sequences are SGHDN and FVKESK. CDR3 length: 12 residues.

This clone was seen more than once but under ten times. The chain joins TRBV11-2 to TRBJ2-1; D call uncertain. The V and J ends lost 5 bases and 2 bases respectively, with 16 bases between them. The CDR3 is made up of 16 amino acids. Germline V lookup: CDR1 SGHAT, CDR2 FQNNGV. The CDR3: CASSSFSPRPYNEQFF. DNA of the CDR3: TGTGCCAGCAGCAGTTTTTCCCCGAGGCCCTACAATGAGCAGTTCTTC.